This is a list of T cell receptor beta chains from one sample in a study of cytomegalovirus exposure and HLA in healthy donors. Measured with immunoSEQ multiplex PCR; TCRdb has only the in-frame clones, and not every one. This sample has around 230,000 clones, with roughly 78% found just once. Sequencing input: PBMCs. The source of these receptors is a boy younger than 18 in good health and CMV-seronegative. The conserved cysteine and the conserved F or W are not part of the CDR3 here. A D gene is named only where the DNA matches it firmly. Size is omitted from some rows. Given values are once, few, many or a class for expanded clones.

D,J,size,V,CDR3
TRBD2,TRBJ2-7,-,TRBV10-1,ASSEGLAGGYEQY
-,TRBJ2-7,-,TRBV7-6,ASSFNDSIYEQY
TRBD1,TRBJ1-6,-,TRBV18,ASSLLDRVDSPLH
TRBD2,TRBJ2-7,-,TRBV6-1,ASSWSGGLSYEQY
TRBD1,TRBJ1-3,-,TRBV29-1,SAEGQRGGNTIY
-,TRBJ2-3,-,TRBV4-1,ASSQGYGPDTQY
-,TRBJ1-4,-,TRBV2,ASSEGSGNEKLF
-,TRBJ2-7,-,TRBV7-6,ASSPLTGSYEQY
-,TRBJ2-7,few,TRBV21-1,AGLSRVEREQY
-,TRBJ1-2,-,TRBV11-2,ASSLHRVRYGYT
TRBD2,TRBJ2-3,-,TRBV30,AWSVGAGDTDTQY
TRBD1,TRBJ1-1,-,TRBV6-4,ASSATPQGGAF
-,TRBJ2-7,-,TRBV7-3,ASSSHGGQYEQY
TRBD1,TRBJ1-3,-,TRBV18,ASSPEAGGSGNTIY
TRBD2,TRBJ2-1,once,TRBV19,ASSMIRGLVISYNEQF
TRBD1,TRBJ1-4,-,TRBV6-5,ASRSTGDEKLF
-,TRBJ2-7,-,TRBV4-1,ASSQSSERNRTYEQY
TRBD2,TRBJ2-3,-,TRBV5-4,ASSPGGSRSTDTQY
-,TRBJ1-1,-,TRBV18,ASRTGSTEAF
-,TRBJ1-1,-,TRBV5-1,ASSLQGHTEAF
-,TRBJ2-1,-,TRBV4-1,ASSQDPSPPSAQF
-,TRBJ1-3,-,TRBV5-1,ASSLVGPGSGNTIY
TRBD1,TRBJ1-2,once,TRBV6-6,ASSPRTGSYGYT
-,TRBJ2-7,-,TRBV7-8,ASSLWAGTGYEQY
TRBD1,TRBJ2-2,-,TRBV7-7,ASSQGDTGELF
TRBD1,TRBJ2-7,once,TRBV19,ASSKRQGHTPYEQY
-,TRBJ2-3,-,TRBV7-2,ASSLVGGAGFLPDTQY
-,TRBJ2-5,-,TRBV27,ASSVQGWSETQY
-,TRBJ1-1,-,TRBV11-3,ASSLGREGTEAF
TRBD2,TRBJ2-1,-,TRBV5-1,ASSLVEGLAGGDEQF
TRBD2,TRBJ2-5,-,TRBV5-6,ASSLLDSGGFETQY
-,TRBJ1-5,few,TRBV15,ATSRGVGHQPQH
TRBD1,TRBJ1-2,-,TRBV6-1,ASSEQGASFYGYT
TRBD1,TRBJ2-7,-,TRBV5-6,ASSWDRSSEQY
-,TRBJ2-3,-,TRBV4-1,ASSQGLLDDTQY
-,TRBJ1-1,-,TRBV5-1,ASSLEGLNTEAF
TRBD1,TRBJ1-2,-,TRBV7-9,SSSLVSSGTGLYGYT
-,TRBJ1-1,-,TRBV7-6,ASSLVGGEAF
TRBD1,TRBJ2-7,-,TRBV5-1,ASRGTGLEEQY
TRBD1,TRBJ1-4,few,TRBV11-3,ASSPQGTGDEKLF
TRBD2,TRBJ2-3,-,TRBV5-1,ASSLAGGLAGSDTQY
-,TRBJ2-7,once,TRBV27,ASSLTRSSYEQY
-,TRBJ1-1,few,TRBV6-1,ASSGHLNTEAF